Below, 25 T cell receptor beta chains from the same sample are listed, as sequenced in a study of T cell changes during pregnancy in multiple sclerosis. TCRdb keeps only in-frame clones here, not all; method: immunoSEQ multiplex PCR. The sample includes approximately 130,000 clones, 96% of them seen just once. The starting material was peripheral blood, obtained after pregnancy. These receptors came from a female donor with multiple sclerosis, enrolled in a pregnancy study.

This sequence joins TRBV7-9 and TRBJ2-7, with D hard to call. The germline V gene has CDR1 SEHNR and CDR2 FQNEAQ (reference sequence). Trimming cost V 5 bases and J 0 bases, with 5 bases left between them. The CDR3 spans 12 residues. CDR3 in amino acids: CASSPRSYEQYF. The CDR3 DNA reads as TGTGCCAGCAGCCCCCGCTCCTACGAGCAGTACTTC.

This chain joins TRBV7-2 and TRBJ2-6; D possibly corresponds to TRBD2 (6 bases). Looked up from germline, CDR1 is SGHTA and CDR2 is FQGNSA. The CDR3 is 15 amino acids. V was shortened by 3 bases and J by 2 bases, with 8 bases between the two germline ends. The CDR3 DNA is TGTGCCAGCAGCTTCGGGGGTACTGGGGCCAACGTCCTGACTTTC. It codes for CASSFGGTGANVLTF.

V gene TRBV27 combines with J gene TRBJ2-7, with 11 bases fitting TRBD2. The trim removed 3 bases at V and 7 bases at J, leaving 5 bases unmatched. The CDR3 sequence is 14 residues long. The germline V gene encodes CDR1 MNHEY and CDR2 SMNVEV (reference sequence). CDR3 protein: CASSFSGRALEQYF. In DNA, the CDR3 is TGTGCCAGCAGTTTTAGCGGGAGGGCACTGGAGCAGTACTTC.

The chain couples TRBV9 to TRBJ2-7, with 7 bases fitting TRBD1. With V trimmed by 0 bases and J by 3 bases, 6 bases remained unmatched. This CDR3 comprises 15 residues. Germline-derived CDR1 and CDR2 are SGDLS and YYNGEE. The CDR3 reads CASSVGGDSLYEQYF. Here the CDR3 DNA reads TGTGCCAGCAGCGTAGGTGGGGACAGCCTCTACGAGCAGTACTTC.

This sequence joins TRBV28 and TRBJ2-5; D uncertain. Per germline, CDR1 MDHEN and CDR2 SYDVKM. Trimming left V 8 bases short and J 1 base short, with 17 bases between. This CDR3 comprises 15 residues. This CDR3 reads CASRLGQAIQETQYF. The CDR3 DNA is TGTGCCAGCCGCCTTGGGCAGGCAATCCAAGAGACCCAGTACTTC.

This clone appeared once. CDR3 loop: CASSQEGAPSYEQYF. CDR3 bases: TGTGCCAGCAGCCAAGAGGGAGCCCCATCCTACGAGCAGTACTTC. The chain carries TRBV4-2 and TRBJ2-7; D might be TRBD2 (5 bases). This CDR3 has 15 amino acids. Looked up from germline, CDR1 is LGHNA and CDR2 is YNFKEQ. V shed 0 bases and J shed 1 base, with 10 bases lying between them.

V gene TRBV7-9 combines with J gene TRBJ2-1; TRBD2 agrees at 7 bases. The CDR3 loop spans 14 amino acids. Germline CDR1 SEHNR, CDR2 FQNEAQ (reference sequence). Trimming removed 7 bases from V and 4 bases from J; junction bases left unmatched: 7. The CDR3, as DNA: TGTGCCAGCACCAGCGGGACGCAGTACAATGAGCAGTTCTTC. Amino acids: CASTSGTQYNEQFF.

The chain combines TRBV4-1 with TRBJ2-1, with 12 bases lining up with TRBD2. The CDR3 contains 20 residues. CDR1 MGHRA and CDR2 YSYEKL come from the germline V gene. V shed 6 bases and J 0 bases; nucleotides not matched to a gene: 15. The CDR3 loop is CASSSQGLTSGSFSYNEQFF. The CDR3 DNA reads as TGCGCCAGCAGTTCTCAGGGTTTGACTAGCGGGAGCTTCTCCTACAATGAGCAGTTCTTC.

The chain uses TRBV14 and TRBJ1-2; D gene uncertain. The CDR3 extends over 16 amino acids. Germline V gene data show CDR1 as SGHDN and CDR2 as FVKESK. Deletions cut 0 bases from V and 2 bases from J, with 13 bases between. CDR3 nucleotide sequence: TGTGCCAGCAGCCAAGAGATCTGGGGAGGGAACTATGGCTACACCTTC. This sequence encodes CASSQEIWGGNYGYTF.

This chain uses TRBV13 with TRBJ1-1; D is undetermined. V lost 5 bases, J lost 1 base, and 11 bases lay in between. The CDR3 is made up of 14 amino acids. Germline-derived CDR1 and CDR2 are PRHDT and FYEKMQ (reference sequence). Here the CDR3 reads CASSRRGGNTEAFF. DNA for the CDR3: TGTGCCAGCAGCCGAAGAGGAGGGAACACTGAAGCTTTCTTT.

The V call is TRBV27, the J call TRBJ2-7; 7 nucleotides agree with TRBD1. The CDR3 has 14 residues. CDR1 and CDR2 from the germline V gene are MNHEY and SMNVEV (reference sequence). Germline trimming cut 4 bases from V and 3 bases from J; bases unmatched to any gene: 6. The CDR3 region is CASSSQGQYYEQYF. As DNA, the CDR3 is TGTGCCAGCAGTTCACAGGGACAGTACTACGAGCAGTACTTC.

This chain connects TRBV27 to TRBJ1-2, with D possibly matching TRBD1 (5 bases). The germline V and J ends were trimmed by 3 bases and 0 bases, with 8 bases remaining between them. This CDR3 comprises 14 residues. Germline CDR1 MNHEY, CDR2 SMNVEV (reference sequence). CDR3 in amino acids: CASSFRDSNYGYTF. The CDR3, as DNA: TGTGCCAGCAGTTTCAGGGACTCTAACTATGGCTACACCTTC.

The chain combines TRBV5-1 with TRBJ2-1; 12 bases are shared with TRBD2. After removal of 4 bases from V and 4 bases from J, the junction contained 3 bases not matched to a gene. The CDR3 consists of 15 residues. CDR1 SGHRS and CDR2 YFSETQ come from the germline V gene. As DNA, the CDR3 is TGCGCCAGCAGCCGGACTAGCGGGACGTACAATGAGCAGTTCTTC. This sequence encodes CASSRTSGTYNEQFF.

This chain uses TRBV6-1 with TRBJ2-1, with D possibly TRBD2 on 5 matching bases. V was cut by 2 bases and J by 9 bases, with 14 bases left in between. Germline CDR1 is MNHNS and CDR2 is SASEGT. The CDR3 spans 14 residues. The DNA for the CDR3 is TGTGCCAGCAGTGAATGGTCGGGATCAGGTGAGCAGTTCTTC. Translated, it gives CASSEWSGSGEQFF.

The CDR3 protein is CASSLGSGRDKGEQFF. CDR3 nucleotide sequence: TGTGCCAGCAGCTTGGGTAGCGGGAGGGATAAAGGTGAGCAGTTCTTC. The genes are TRBV7-9 and TRBJ2-1; the match to TRBD2 covers 11 bases. In germline, CDR1 is SEHNR, CDR2 FQNEAQ (reference sequence). Losses at the gene ends were 3 bases for V and 9 bases for J; bases not matched to a gene: 10. CDR3 length: 16 amino acids.

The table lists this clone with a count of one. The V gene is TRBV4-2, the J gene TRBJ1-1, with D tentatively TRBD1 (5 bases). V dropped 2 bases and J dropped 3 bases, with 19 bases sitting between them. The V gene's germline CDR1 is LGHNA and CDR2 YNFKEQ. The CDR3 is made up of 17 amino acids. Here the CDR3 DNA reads TGTGCCAGCAGCCAAAGGACGGGGGGAGGGATCTACACTGAAGCTTTCTTT. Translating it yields CASSQRTGGGIYTEAFF.

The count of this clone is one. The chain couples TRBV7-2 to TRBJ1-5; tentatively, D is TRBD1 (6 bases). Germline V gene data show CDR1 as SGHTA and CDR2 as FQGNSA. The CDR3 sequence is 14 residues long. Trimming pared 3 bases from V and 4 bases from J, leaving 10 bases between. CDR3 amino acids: CASSFGTLNQPQHF. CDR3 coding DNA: TGTGCCAGCAGCTTTGGGACACTGAATCAGCCCCAGCATTTT.

The CDR3 sequence is CASSEGWREEYEQYF. The CDR3, as DNA: TGTGCCAGCAGTGAGGGCTGGCGGGAGGAATACGAGCAGTACTTC. V gene TRBV6-4 combines with J gene TRBJ2-7; 8 bases are a match to TRBD2. Per germline, CDR1 MRHNA and CDR2 SNTAGT. V shed 3 bases and J 4 bases; nucleotides not matched to a gene: 8. The CDR3 length is 15 residues.

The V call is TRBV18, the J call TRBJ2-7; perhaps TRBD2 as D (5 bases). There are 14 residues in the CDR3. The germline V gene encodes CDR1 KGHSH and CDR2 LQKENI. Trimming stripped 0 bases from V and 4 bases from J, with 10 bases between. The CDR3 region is CASSPPDLLYEQYF. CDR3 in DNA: TGTGCCAGCTCACCACCGGACTTACTTTACGAGCAGTACTTC.

CDR3 protein: CASSRTGGEQFF. DNA of the CDR3: TGTGCCAGCAGTCGTACAGGGGGTGAGCAGTTCTTC. The chain employs TRBV28 and TRBJ2-1, with 8 nucleotides matching TRBD1. Germline trimming cut 5 bases from V and 9 bases from J; bases unmatched to any gene: 3. The CDR3 is 12 amino acids. Germline V gene sequence: CDR1 MDHEN, CDR2 SYDVKM. The full variable domain, in which reference TRBV28 and TRBJ2-1 provide the parts outside the CDR3, is DVKVTQSSRYLVKRTGEKVFLECVQDMDHENMFWYRQDPGLGLRLIYFSYDVKMKEKGDIPEGYSVSREKKERFSLILESASTNQTSMYLCASSRTGGEQFFGPGTRLTVL.

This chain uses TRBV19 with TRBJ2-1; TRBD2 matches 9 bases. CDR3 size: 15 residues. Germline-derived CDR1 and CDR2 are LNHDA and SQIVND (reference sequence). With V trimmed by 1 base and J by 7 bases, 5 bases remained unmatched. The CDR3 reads CASSIVAGGINEQFF. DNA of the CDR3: TGTGCCAGTAGTATAGTGGCGGGAGGGATTAATGAGCAGTTCTTC.

CDR3 protein: CARRPRDRVSPLHF. The DNA of the CDR3 is TGTGCCCGCCGCCCCCGGGACAGGGTTTCACCCCTCCACTTT. V usage is TRBV30 and J usage is TRBJ1-6, with TRBD1 matching over 9 bases. Germline values: CDR1 GTSNPN, CDR2 SVGIG (reference sequence). V gave up 8 bases and J gave up 9 bases; unmatched junction bases: 11. The CDR3 length is 14 residues. Complete variable domain (other parts from reference TRBV30 and TRBJ1-6): SQTIHQWPATLVQPVGSPLSLECTVEGTSNPNLYWYRQAAGRGLQLLFYSVGIGQISSEVPQNLSASRPQDRQFILSSKKLLLSDSGFYLCARRPRDRVSPLHFGNGTRLTVT.

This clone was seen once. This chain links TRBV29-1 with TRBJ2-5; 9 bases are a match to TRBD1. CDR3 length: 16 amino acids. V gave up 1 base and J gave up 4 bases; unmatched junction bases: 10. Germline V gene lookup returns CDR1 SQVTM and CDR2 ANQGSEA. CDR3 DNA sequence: TGCAGCGTTGAAGGGACAGGGGATGGCCTTGGAGAGACCCAGTACTTC. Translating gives CSVEGTGDGLGETQYF.

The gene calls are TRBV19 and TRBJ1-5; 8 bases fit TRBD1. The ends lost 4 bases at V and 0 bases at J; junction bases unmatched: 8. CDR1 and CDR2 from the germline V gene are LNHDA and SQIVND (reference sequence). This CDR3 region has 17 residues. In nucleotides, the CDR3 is TGTGCCAGTAGTACAACCGGGACAGGTTATAGCAATCAGCCCCAGCATTTT. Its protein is CASSTTGTGYSNQPQHF.

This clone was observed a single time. CDR3 in amino acids: CASSLVQGKTYEQYF. CDR3 sequence (DNA): TGTGCCAGCAGCTTAGTGCAGGGCAAAACCTACGAGCAGTACTTC. The chain carries TRBV7-9 and TRBJ2-7, with D possibly matching TRBD1 (5 bases). Deletions cut 1 base from V and 2 bases from J, with 12 bases between. This CDR3 region has 15 residues. Germline CDR1 reads SEHNR; CDR2 reads FQNEAQ (reference sequence).